This T cell receptor beta chain was profiled in a study of OX40 agonist ivuxolimab in advanced cancers. At the level of the study: Patients were treated with ivuxolimab, an agonistic anti-OX40 (CD134) antibody. Of the participants, under 50% had some prior anti-PD-1, anti-PD-L1 or anti-CTLA-4 therapy, which was allowed. Study findings and constraints: At doses 0.1 to 3.0 mg/kg, CD4+ and CD8+ clones expanded.

To note about this clone: The antigen is not known.

Collection of blood occurred at baseline, at cycle 4 day 1, and at cycle 7 day 1. Germline V CDR1 and CDR2: MDHEN, SYDVKM. Trimming took off 2 bases at V and 8 bases at J, with 9 bases between the two ends. This CDR3 is built from 12 residues. Profiled with immunoSEQ multiplex PCR; TCRdb holds only in-frame clones, not every one. The sample records around 71,000 clones, around 87% being singletons. Sequenced material: CD4+ or CD8+ T cells sorted from blood, taken in a trial of the OX40 agonist ivuxolimab. V is TRBV28 and J is TRBJ1-1; D call uncertain. The receptor was derived from an adult with an advanced solid tumor such as melanoma, head and neck, liver or kidney cancer. CDR3 sequence (DNA): TGTGCCAGCAGTTTAGGTGAGCCGGAAGCTTTCTTT. It specifies CASSLGEPEAFF.